Detailed here is one T cell receptor beta chain. Its specificity is not known. The V gene lost 0 bases and the J gene lost 3 bases, with 17 bases spanning the gap. The CDR3 runs 17 residues. The germline CDR1 and CDR2 sequences are LGHNA and YSLEER. These data are taken from a study of cytomegalovirus exposure and HLA in healthy donors. Overall study context: A subsequent analysis stated that the approximately 120 validation repertoires were run on the same platform as the 600 to 750 first-cohort repertoires. Study-level points and caveats: The study put some 150 TCR beta chains on its list as cytomegalovirus-associated. Diagnosis of cytomegalovirus status made by the classifier reportedly showed high specificity and sensitivity.

Here immunoSEQ multiplex PCR was the method, and the copy in TCRdb shows in-frame clones only, minus some. The data contain hundreds of thousands of clones, about nine tenths of them singletons. The J gene is TRBJ2-5, the V gene TRBV4-3, with D perhaps TRBD1 or TRBD2 (6 bases each). Specimen: PBMCs. The source is a woman aged 25 to 39 in good health and CMV-seronegative. Written as DNA, the CDR3 is TGCGCCAGCAGCCAAGACTTCCCCGGGGGCTTCGAAGAGACCCAGTACTTC. Its protein product is CASSQDFPGGFEETQYF.